This TCR beta chain came from a study of PD-1 blockade in classical Hodgkin lymphoma. Stated time point: cycle 4 day 1 (C4D1), after 6 weeks of nivolumab. All trial patients relapsed after autologous stem cell transplantation. Magnetic negative selection of thawed PBMCs yielded the CD8+ T cells. Classifying best responses yielded complete response, partial response or progressive disease. The table came from immunoSEQ multiplex PCR; TCRdb's copy has only in-frame clones and leaves some out. The repertoire holds roughly 7,800 clones, with 65% to 85% as singletons. V shed 4 bases, J shed 6 bases, and the junction held 13 bases outside the gene matches. Per germline, CDR1 SGDLS and CDR2 YYNGEE. CDR3 length: 16 residues.

This receptor was identified in a human donor with classical Hodgkin lymphoma. The chain joins TRBV9 to TRBJ2-7, with TRBD1 identical over 10 bases. The material was CD8+ T cells from blood, obtained before the fourth cycle of nivolumab. CDR3 in DNA: TGTGCCAGCAGCCCGCGGACAGGGGGTCCGGGGGGCGAGCAGTACTTC. Translating gives CASSPRTGGPGGEQYF.